This T cell receptor beta chain was recorded in a study of blood T cell repertoires in COVID-19 (dated by TCRdb to 2018 to 2020). Some background on the complete study: The collaborator samples originated in the United States, Italy and Spain and spanned the acute and convalescent phases of COVID-19. The samples were drawn from two sources: the first 160 participants of the ongoing ImmuneRACE study, and 1,200 or so subjects contributed by 6 global collaborators. The material from the prospective study consisted of cDNA or gDNA derived from T cells, B-cell-depleted T cells, or PBMCs. The sample metadata nearly always contained a de-identified subject ID, COVID-19 status, age in years and sex. The repertoires were released in a freely available public database meant as a resource for research on the immune response to SARS-CoV-2. Where available, HLA class I and class II types were obtained from metadata supplied by the sample provider rather than from assay-based typing. The dataset comprised deeply sampled blood TCRbeta repertoires from subjects exposed to, actively infected with, or recovered from COVID-19. Overall study results and their limits: Clinical and demographic metadata were provided uncurated, with the amount varying by source and participant.

Comments on this clone: Which antigen it targets is not known. Base quality data are lacking; no much larger clone is found one base away.

Each collaborating institution followed its own protocols to collect whole blood in K2EDTA tubes. Collaborator samples were shipped for TCRbeta analysis as frozen whole blood, isolated PBMCs, or DNA extracted from either sample type. TCRbeta CDR3 regions were amplified from genomic DNA by means of the immunoSEQ Assay, a bias-controlled multiplex PCR. The paper's data handling went like this. The number of nucleated cells in each sample was estimated from the amplification of reference gene primers within the assay. To quantify the absolute abundance of each unique TCRbeta CDR3 rearrangement, sequence reads were collapsed and filtered. For each sample, productive Simpson clonality was calculated by taking the square root of Simpson's diversity index across productive rearrangements. TCRdb re-hosts the immuneACCESS table, in-frame sequences only. Its copies lack some clones; in the studies checked, an unresolved V gene accounts for under half of them, and the cause for the rest is not known. V and J calls and clone size are copied from that table; D and trimming were computed from the DNA. For this sample the table gives 310,000 or so clones, of which around 83% were detected only once. Roughly 1.1% of the sample belongs to the ten largest clones.

The sample consisted of peripheral blood. This sequence originates from a woman aged 45-65 years with acute or convalescent COVID-19.

The CDR3 region has the sequence CASSIGQRHEQYF. The bases read TGTGCCAGTAGTATAGGTCAGCGCCACGAGCAGTACTTC. The chain uses TRBV19 and TRBJ2-7, with the D gene uncertain. V and J lose 1 base and 5 bases, and a span of 9 bases separates them. The CDR3 measures 13 amino acids from cysteine to phenylalanine. The kept DNA is CDR3 alone, 39 bases in frame from the first base. CDR1 and CDR2 are drawn from the germline V gene (reference sequence): LNHDA, SQIVND. Beyond the CDR3, the reference TRBV19 and TRBJ2-7 genes provide the residues; the full variable domain reads: DGGITQSPKYLFRKEGQNVTLSCEQNLNHDAMYWYRQDPGQGLRLIYYSQIVNDFQKGDIAEGYSVSREKKESFPLTVTSAQKNPTAFYLCASSIGQRHEQYFGPGTRLTVT.